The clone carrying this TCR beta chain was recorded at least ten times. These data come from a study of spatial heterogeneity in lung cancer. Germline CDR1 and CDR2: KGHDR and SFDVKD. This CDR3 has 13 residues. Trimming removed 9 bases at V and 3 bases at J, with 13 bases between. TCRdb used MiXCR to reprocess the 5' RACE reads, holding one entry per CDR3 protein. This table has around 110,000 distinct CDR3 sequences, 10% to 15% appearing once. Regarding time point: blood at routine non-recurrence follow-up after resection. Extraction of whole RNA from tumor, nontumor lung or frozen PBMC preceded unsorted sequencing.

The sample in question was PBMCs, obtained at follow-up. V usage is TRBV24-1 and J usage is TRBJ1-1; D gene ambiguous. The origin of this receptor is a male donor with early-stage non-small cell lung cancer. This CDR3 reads CATRQTLDTEAFF. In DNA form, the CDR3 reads TGTGCCACCCGCCAGACTTTGGACACTGAAGCTTTCTTT.